The 28 T cell receptor beta chains below all came from one sample that was sequenced in a study of CD8+CD57+ T cells in acquired aplastic anemia. The study profiled TCR beta VDJ and CDR3 using genomic DNA as template. TCRdb reprocessed the reads via MiXCR and lists one record per CDR3 protein. The sample carries approximately 99,000 distinct CDR3 sequences, 51% recorded once. Sequencing was carried out using sorted CD4+, CD8+, or CD8+CD57+ T cells (not recorded which) from PBMCs. The source is a human donor in good health, serving as a control.

The V gene is TRBV2, the J gene TRBJ2-5, with D unresolved. Germline CDR1 and CDR2: SNHLY and FYNNEI. Between the trimmed V and J ends, which lost 4 bases and 3 bases, there was a span of 9 bases. This CDR3 spans 13 amino acids. This CDR3 reads CASSAAPKETQYF. In nucleotides, the CDR3 is TGTGCCAGCAGTGCTGCCCCCAAAGAGACCCAGTACTTC.

Worth noting for this clonotype: The CDR3 end shows no conserved phenylalanine or tryptophan, and so a read error is likely. V usage is TRBV29-1 and J usage is TRBJ2-7, with D perhaps assigned TRBD1 or TRBD2 (5 bases each). The V end lost 6 bases, the J end lost 2 bases, and 14 bases lay between the germline ends. CDR1 and CDR2 from the germline V gene are SQVTM and ANQGSEA. This CDR3 comprises 13 residues. In DNA, the CDR3 is TGCAGCGTGTCGGGACCCGATCCCTACGAGCAGTACTCC. It specifies CSVSGPDPYEQYS.

The genes are TRBV10-3 and TRBJ2-5; 16 bases align to TRBD2. The CDR3 is made up of 18 amino acids. CDR1 and CDR2 (germline): ENHRY, SYGVKD. J lost 5 bases, V lost 6 bases, and 12 bases had no gene match. The CDR3 spells CAISPGGTSGRAEETQYF. CDR3 DNA: TGTGCCATCAGCCCAGGGGGGACTAGCGGGAGGGCCGAGGAGACCCAGTACTTC.

This chain connects TRBV10-2 to TRBJ1-4, with D unclear. V was cut by 4 bases and J by 5 bases, with 17 bases left in between. The CDR3 has 16 residues. Germline loops: CDR1 WSHSY, CDR2 SAAADI. The CDR3: CASSAFGLDYNEKLFF. CDR3 sequence (DNA): TGCGCCAGCAGTGCTTTCGGACTGGACTACAATGAAAAACTGTTTTTT.

Notes on this clonotype: The conserved closing phenylalanine or tryptophan is absent in this CDR3, likely reflecting a read error. This chain links TRBV19 with TRBJ1-5; TRBD1 matches 10 bases. V shed 2 bases, J shed 8 bases, and the junction held 6 bases outside the gene matches. The CDR3 is made up of 15 amino acids. Germline lookup yields CDR1 LNHDA and CDR2 SQIVND (reference sequence). The CDR3 nucleotides read TGTGCCAGTAGTATATTTGGGACAGGGGAAAAGCCCCAGCATTCT. Amino acids: CASSIFGTGEKPQHS.

This clonotype appeared many times. The V and J genes are TRBV5-1 and TRBJ1-4; tentatively, D is TRBD1 (6 bases). V was cut by 4 bases and J by 8 bases, with 9 bases left in between. Germline CDR1 reads SGHRS; CDR2 reads YFSETQ. The CDR3 is 12 amino acids. The DNA for the CDR3 is TGCGCCAGCAGCCTTGGGGGCGAAAAACTGTTTTTT. Translated, it gives CASSLGGEKLFF.

The rearrangement links TRBV7-7 to TRBJ2-5, with 15 bases matching TRBD2. The CDR3 loop spans 17 amino acids. Looked up from germline, CDR1 is SSHAT and CDR2 is FNYEAQ (reference sequence). V was pared by 4 bases and J by 3 bases, with 6 bases of the junction left unmatched. The CDR3 nucleotides read TGTGCCAGCAGCTCAGGGACTAGCGGGGGGATTAAAGAGACCCAGTACTTC. Translating it yields CASSSGTSGGIKETQYF.

This clonotype appeared many times. In nucleotides, the CDR3 is TGTGCCAGCAGTCCCCTTACAGGGGAGGTGGGGTTTGGCTACACCTTC. Translated, it gives CASSPLTGEVGFGYTF. The chain recombines TRBV27 with TRBJ1-2; 7 positions agree with TRBD1. This CDR3 is 16 amino acids long. Germline loops: CDR1 MNHEY, CDR2 SMNVEV (reference sequence). V lost 5 bases and J lost 7; bases outside the gene matches: 16.

J is TRBJ1-5 and V is TRBV2; 12 bases are a match to TRBD1. V shed 5 bases and J 7 bases; nucleotides not matched to a gene: 12. The germline CDR1 and CDR2 sequences are SNHLY and FYNNEI. This CDR3 is built from 17 residues. The CDR3 here is CASSCSSLGQGAQPQHF. The CDR3 region has the DNA TGTGCCAGCAGTTGCTCGTCCCTGGGACAGGGGGCCCAGCCCCAGCATTTT.

This clonotype has ten or more counts. This rearrangement joins TRBV15 to TRBJ2-6, with a tentative D call TRBD2 (5 bases). V lost 10 bases and J 0 bases, leaving 7 bases between the germline ends. Germline V gene data show CDR1 as LNHNV and CDR2 as YYDKDF (reference sequence). The CDR3 has 13 residues. For the CDR3, the DNA is TGTGCCAGCCGGGACTCTGGGGCCAACGTCCTGACTTTC. Translation gives CASRDSGANVLTF.

This sequence joins TRBV7-9 and TRBJ1-1, with a weak D call TRBD1 (6 bases). Germline CDR1 SEHNR, CDR2 FQNEAQ (reference sequence). The CDR3 spans 15 residues. V was shortened by 5 bases and J by 4 bases, with 17 bases between the two germline ends. The CDR3 spells CASSPPGALGTEAFF. The DNA for the CDR3 is TGTGCCAGCAGCCCACCGGGGGCATTGGGCACTGAAGCTTTCTTT.

The J gene is TRBJ2-5, the V gene TRBV7-8; TRBD2 agrees at 11 bases. With 2 bases clipped from V and 1 base from J, the junction kept 9 bases outside the gene matches. The CDR3 runs 18 residues. Germline CDR1 SGHVS, CDR2 FQNEAQ. In nucleotides, the CDR3 is TGTGCCAGCAGCTTATTAGCGGGGGGGCCAATCCCCCAAGAGACCCAGTACTTC. It specifies CASSLLAGGPIPQETQYF.

This clonotype was observed many times. The chain has TRBV5-4 and TRBJ2-7; D possibly uses TRBD1 or TRBD2 (5 bases each). The V gene's germline CDR1 is SGHNT and CDR2 YYREEE (reference sequence). The CDR3 is 13 amino acids. Trimming left V 2 bases short and J 7 bases short, with 13 bases between. The CDR3 spells CASSFVGVGEQYF. In nucleotides, the CDR3 is TGTGCCAGCAGCTTTGTGGGGGTCGGGGAGCAGTACTTC.

This clonotype was seen repeatedly, ten times or more. This sequence joins TRBV20-1 and TRBJ1-1; TRBD1 might be the D (6 bases). CDR1 DFQATT and CDR2 SNEGSKA come from the germline V gene (reference sequence). The V end was cut by 2 bases, the J end by 8 bases, with 9 bases between. The length of the CDR3 is 11 residues. The CDR3, as DNA: TGCAGTGCTAGACAGGGGAACGAAGCTTTCTTT. Its protein product is CSARQGNEAFF.

This clonotype was seen only a few times. The CDR3 loop is CASSLGWKETQYF. CDR3 nucleotide sequence: TGTGCCAGCAGCTTAGGCTGGAAAGAGACCCAGTACTTC. This chain connects TRBV7-7 to TRBJ2-5; D not certain. This CDR3 has 13 residues. Germline CDR1 SSHAT, CDR2 FNYEAQ (reference sequence). With 1 base removed from V and 3 bases from J, the gap between germline ends came to 6 bases.

There are many counts of this clonotype. This chain links TRBV10-1 with TRBJ2-3; the D is unclear. The CDR3 contains 13 residues. CDR1 and CDR2 from the germline V gene are WNHNN and SYGVQD (reference sequence). Deletions cut 3 bases from V and 2 bases from J, with 6 bases between. The CDR3 sequence is CASSEVLTDTQYF. The CDR3 bases are TGCGCCAGCAGTGAAGTACTCACAGATACGCAGTATTTT.

At least ten counts were recorded for this clonotype. This chain connects TRBV7-6 to TRBJ2-3; the D is unclear. The V end lost 1 base, the J end lost 0 bases, and 14 bases lay between the germline ends. CDR1 is SGHVS and CDR2 is FNYEAQ in the germline V gene. The CDR3 covers 17 residues. In DNA form, the CDR3 reads TGTGCCAGCAGCTTAGACTTCGGCCCCGAAAGCACAGATACGCAGTATTTT. Amino acid sequence: CASSLDFGPESTDTQYF.

This clonotype was detected ten times or more. In DNA, the CDR3 is TGCGCCAGCAGCCAAAACGTGGCGCAGCCCCAGCATTTT. Amino acids: CASSQNVAQPQHF. This chain connects TRBV4-3 to TRBJ1-5; D is undetermined. V was cut by 2 bases and J by 7 bases, with 9 bases left in between. The CDR3 runs 13 residues. Germline assignment: CDR1 LGHNA and CDR2 YSLEER.

This clonotype was recorded at least ten times. The chain employs TRBV10-3 and TRBJ1-2, with D uncertain. The CDR3 has 12 amino acids. Trimming stripped 1 base from V and 8 bases from J, with 8 bases between. Germline CDR1 ENHRY, CDR2 SYGVKD. CDR3 in DNA: TGTGCCATCAGTGAGTTGAACCTAGGCTACACCTTC. Translated: CAISELNLGYTF.

The chain employs TRBV19 and TRBJ2-1, with D unresolved. The CDR3 has 13 amino acids. V was trimmed by 4 bases and J by 13 bases, leaving 17 bases between them. CDR1 LNHDA and CDR2 SQIVND come from the germline V gene (reference sequence). CDR3 residues: CASSTRSTEKQFF. In nucleotides, the CDR3 is TGTGCCAGTAGTACCCGCTCTACAGAGAAACAGTTCTTC.

The chain couples TRBV10-1 to TRBJ2-3, with D possibly matching TRBD2 (5 bases). Trimming cost V 4 bases and J 5 bases, with 13 bases left between them. CDR1 WNHNN and CDR2 SYGVQD come from the germline V gene (reference sequence). The CDR3 runs 14 residues. The CDR3 region is CASSGTQTKDTQYF. CDR3 in DNA: TGCGCCAGCAGTGGGACTCAAACCAAAGATACGCAGTATTTT.

This clonotype has a count of ten or more. CDR3 region: CATSRIAGETQYF. The CDR3 coding sequence is TGTGCCACCAGCAGAATAGCGGGGGAGACCCAGTACTTC. This chain links TRBV15 with TRBJ2-5; TRBD2 matches 8 bases. The CDR3 runs 13 residues. The germline gives CDR1 LNHNV, CDR2 YYDKDF (reference sequence). J lost 5 bases, V lost 2 bases, and 1 base had no gene match. Looking up the rest from reference TRBV15 and TRBJ2-5 gives the full variable domain: DAMVIQNPRYQVTQFGKPVTLSCSQTLNHNVMYWYQQKSSQAPKLLFHYYDKDFNNEADTPDNFQSRRPNTSFCFLDIRSPGLGDTAMYLCATSRIAGETQYFGPGTRLLVL.

As regards this clonotype: A much larger clone is a single base away; this may be a read error. This CDR3 fails to terminate in the conserved phenylalanine or tryptophan, so it likely reflects a read error. This chain connects TRBV4-2 to TRBJ1-2; tentative D call: TRBD1 (5 bases). The CDR3 has 14 amino acids. The V and J ends lost 6 bases and 7 bases respectively, with 18 bases between them. Per the germline V gene, CDR1 is LGHNA and CDR2 is YNFKEQ. The CDR3 region has the DNA TGTGCCAGCAGACCCGCGTGGGGCCTCCTTGGCTACACCCTC. Residues: CASRPAWGLLGYTL.

The V call is TRBV2, the J call TRBJ2-7, with D perhaps given as TRBD1 or TRBD2 (5 bases each). V was trimmed by 8 bases and J by 5 bases, leaving 10 bases between them. The CDR3 length is 11 residues. The germline gives CDR1 SNHLY, CDR2 FYNNEI. The CDR3 protein is CASLGGDEQYF. CDR3 in DNA: TGTGCCAGCCTTGGGGGTGACGAGCAGTACTTC.

This rearrangement joins TRBV7-3 to TRBJ1-1; the D gene is possibly TRBD1 (5 bases). Germline CDR1 reads SGHTA; CDR2 reads FQGTGA. The V and J ends lost 6 bases and 6 bases respectively, with 11 bases between them. The length of the CDR3 is 12 residues. The CDR3 sequence: CASRDEGAEAFF. The CDR3 DNA reads as TGTGCCAGCAGGGATGAAGGGGCTGAAGCTTTCTTT.

The chain carries TRBV5-6 and TRBJ1-1, with D unresolved. V was trimmed by 0 bases and J by 4 bases, leaving 7 bases between them. This CDR3 has 13 amino acids. Germline V CDR1 and CDR2: SGHDT, YYEEEE. The CDR3 sequence: CASSLGLVTEAFF. The CDR3 DNA sequence: TGTGCCAGCAGCTTGGGTTTAGTCACTGAAGCTTTCTTT. The whole variable domain, filled in from reference TRBV5-6 and TRBJ1-1, reads DAGVTQSPTHLIKTRGQQVTLRCSPKSGHDTVSWYQQALGQGPQFIFQYYEEEERQRGNFPDRFSGHQFPNYSSELNVNALLLGDSALYLCASSLGLVTEAFFGQGTRLTVV.

This clonotype was seen ten or more times. The CDR3 here is CASILEGDLGYTF. CDR3 in DNA: TGTGCCAGCATCCTTGAGGGGGACTTGGGCTACACCTTC. This chain links TRBV7-9 with TRBJ1-2, with a tentative D call TRBD1 (6 bases). V lost 7 bases and J 8 bases, leaving 17 bases between the germline ends. CDR1 SEHNR and CDR2 FQNEAQ come from the germline V gene (reference sequence). The CDR3 length is 13 residues.

The chain couples TRBV2 to TRBJ2-3; D remains ambiguous. Germline V CDR1 and CDR2: SNHLY, FYNNEI. The CDR3 totals 14 residues. The V end lost 6 bases, the J end lost 4 bases, and 14 bases lay between the germline ends. CDR3 coding DNA: TGTGCCAGCAGGATAGGGAAGCCCCCAGATACGCAGTATTTT. It specifies CASRIGKPPDTQYF. The full variable domain, its missing parts supplied by reference TRBV2 and TRBJ2-3, is EPEVTQTPSHQVTQMGQEVILRCVPISNHLYFYWYRQILGQKVEFLVSFYNNEISEKSEIFDDQFSVERPDGSNFTLKIRSTKLEDSAMYFCASRIGKPPDTQYFGPGTRLTVL.